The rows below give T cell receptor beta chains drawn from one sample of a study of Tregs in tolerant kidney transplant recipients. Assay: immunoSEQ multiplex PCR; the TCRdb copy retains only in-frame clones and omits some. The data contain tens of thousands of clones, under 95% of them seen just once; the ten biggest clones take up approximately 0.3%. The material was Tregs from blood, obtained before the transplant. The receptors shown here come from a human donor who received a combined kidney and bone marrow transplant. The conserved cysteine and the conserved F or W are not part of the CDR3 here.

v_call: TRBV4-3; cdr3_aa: ASSQLGVTGELF
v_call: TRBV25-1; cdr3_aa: ASSEVRGVGSEQF
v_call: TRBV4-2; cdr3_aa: ASSRGLAGTQY
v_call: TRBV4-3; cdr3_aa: ASSQGQGAESCT
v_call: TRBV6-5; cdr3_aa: ASSPSGGTDTQY
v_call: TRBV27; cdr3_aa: ASSPPMAGSYEQY
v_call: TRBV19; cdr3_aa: ASSFGTGSYEQY
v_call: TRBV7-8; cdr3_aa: ASSFGTGGDQPQH
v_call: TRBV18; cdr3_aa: ASSLLTSGTSSYNEQF
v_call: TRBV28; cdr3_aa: ASSRTGYQY
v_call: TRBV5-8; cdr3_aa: ASSLPGTSAPDTQY
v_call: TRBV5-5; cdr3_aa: ASRPPTVPSEAF
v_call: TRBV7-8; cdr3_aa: ASSLRGQTSGSGEQY
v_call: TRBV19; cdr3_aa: ASSITVQDQPQH
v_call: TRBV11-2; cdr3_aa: ASRGEGTNSPLH
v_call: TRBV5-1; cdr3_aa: ASSLVGFTYEQY
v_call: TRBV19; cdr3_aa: ASSRDADQPQH
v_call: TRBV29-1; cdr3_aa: SVESQGSYEQY
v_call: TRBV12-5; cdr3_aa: ASGLKGEQF
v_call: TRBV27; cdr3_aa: ASRITDSGGTIY
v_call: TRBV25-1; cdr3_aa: ASSEGVQSYEQY
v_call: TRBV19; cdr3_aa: ASSIDLPYGYT
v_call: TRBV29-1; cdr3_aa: SVVEDKAF
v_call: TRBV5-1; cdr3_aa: ASSLATSGIPFNTGELF
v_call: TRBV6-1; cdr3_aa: ARGDRGSYEKLF
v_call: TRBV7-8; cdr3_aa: ASSQGRDRVLNQPQH
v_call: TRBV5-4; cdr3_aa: ASRPGVAGSLTTDTQY
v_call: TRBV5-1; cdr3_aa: ASSPPRRQGRDTQY
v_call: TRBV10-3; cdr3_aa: AIGQRDRGNTGELF
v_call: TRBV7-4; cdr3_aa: ASSLRQVDSTDTQY
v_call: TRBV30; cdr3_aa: AWRGAGGGVVQF
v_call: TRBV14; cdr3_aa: ASSQSYGYT
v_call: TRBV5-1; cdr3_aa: ASRELTDTEAF
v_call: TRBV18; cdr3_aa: ASSAQGHTGELF
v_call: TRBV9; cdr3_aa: ASSVGGAGVSYEQY
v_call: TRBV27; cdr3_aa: ASSFLRTSGEEAQY
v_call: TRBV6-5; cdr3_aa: ASSYSDGINQPQH
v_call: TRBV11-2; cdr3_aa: ASSRTGLSYNEQF
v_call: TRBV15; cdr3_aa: ATSRDGRADNEQF